The 10 T cell receptor beta chains reported below all come from one sample, sequenced in a study of T cell repertoires in cytomegalovirus infection. These receptors have no identified antigens. In TCRdb, the reads were re-called with MiXCR into one record per CDR3 protein. The table lists 450,000 to 650,000 distinct CDR3 sequences, 40% of them singletons. The material was cultured PBMCs, obtained from culture after CMV antigen stimulation. Receptor source: a human donor in good health (CMV status not recorded). Some clones in this sample may be carry-over from other donors' samples.

J is TRBJ2-2 and V is TRBV6-2 or TRBV6-3; TRBD1 matches 8 bases. V shed 0 bases, J shed 3 bases, and the junction held 6 bases outside the gene matches. Germline V CDR1 and CDR2: MNHEY, SVGEGT. The CDR3 covers 17 residues. CDR3 bases: TGTGCCAGCAGTTACTCTTCCGGGACAGGTGACACCGGGGAGCTGTTTTTT. Translating it yields CASSYSSGTGDTGELFF.

The chain has TRBV29-1 and TRBJ1-4; D possibly corresponds to TRBD1 (6 bases). This CDR3 is built from 15 residues. Germline CDR1 reads SQVTM; CDR2 reads ANQGSEA. This CDR3 is CTAIGREGRGEKLFF. The CDR3 nucleotides read TGCACCGCGATCGGCAGGGAGGGGAGGGGGGAAAAACTGTTTTTT. Together with reference TRBV29-1 and TRBJ1-4, the CDR3 gives the full variable domain: SAVISQKPSRDICQRGTSLTIQCQVDSQVTMMFWYRQQPGQSLTLIATANQGSEATYESGFVIDKFPISRPNLTFSTLTVSNMSPEDSSIYLCTAIGREGRGEKLFFGSGTQLSVL.

The chain combines TRBV2 with TRBJ2-7, with 10 bases matching TRBD2. V shed 6 bases, J shed 7 bases, and the junction held 18 bases outside the gene matches. The CDR3 contains 17 residues. The germline CDR1 and CDR2 sequences are SNHLY and FYNNEI. Here the CDR3 reads CASSPRLAGVGGSEQYF. In DNA, the CDR3 is TGTGCCAGCAGCCCCCGGCTAGCGGGAGTTGGAGGGAGTGAGCAGTACTTC.

This clonotype was picked up one time. One end of the junction is discordant with germline, which a read error may explain. The genes are TRBV6-1 and TRBJ1-5, with TRBD1 matching 8 bases. This CDR3 comprises 15 residues. Germline V CDR1 and CDR2: MNHNS, SASEGT. CDR3 in DNA: TGTGCCAGCAGGGAAGCAGGGGGCGAGAATCAGCCCCAGCATTTT. Protein sequence: CASREAGGENQPQHF.

The chain joins TRBV7-8 to TRBJ2-1, with 7 bases identical to TRBD2. Trimming took 5 bases from V and 7 from J; bases not matched to a gene: 11. Germline lookup yields CDR1 SGHVS and CDR2 FQNEAQ. CDR3 length equals 15 residues. The CDR3 nucleotides read TGTGCCAGCAGCCAAGAAGCGGGATGGGGGAATGAGCAGTTCTTC. Its translation is CASSQEAGWGNEQFF.

The rearrangement links TRBV6-1 to TRBJ2-7; tentatively, D is TRBD1 (5 bases). CDR1 is MNHNS and CDR2 is SASEGT in the germline V gene. The CDR3 length is 13 residues. V was trimmed by 7 bases and J by 3 bases, leaving 13 bases between them. In nucleotides, the CDR3 is TGTGCCAGCACCCTTGGCAGGGACTACGAGCAGTACTTC. It translates to CASTLGRDYEQYF.

This sequence joins TRBV6-1 and TRBJ2-7, with 7 nucleotides matching TRBD1. Germline CDR1 and CDR2: MNHNS and SASEGT. This CDR3 comprises 22 residues. Losses at the gene ends were 5 bases for V and 1 base for J; bases not matched to a gene: 29. The CDR3 coding sequence is TGTGCCAGCAGTTACAGTCGACAGGGCCTAGTATCAAGCCGAATCCGGTCCTACGAGCAGTACTTC. It is translated as CASSYSRQGLVSSRIRSYEQYF.

V usage is TRBV28 and J usage is TRBJ2-2; D might be TRBD2 (6 bases). The CDR3 totals 14 residues. Germline CDR1 MDHEN, CDR2 SYDVKM. V lost 7 bases, J lost 5 bases, and 14 bases lay in between. The CDR3: CASKDYRVTGELFF. The DNA for the CDR3 is TGTGCCAGCAAGGACTACCGTGTGACCGGGGAGCTGTTTTTT.

The CDR3 here is CASSLTSGGANLNTGELFF. The DNA for the CDR3 is TGTGCCAGCAGTCTGACTAGCGGGGGGGCGAATCTGAACACCGGGGAGCTGTTTTTT. This rearrangement joins TRBV12-3 or TRBV12-4 to TRBJ2-2; 14 nucleotides line up with TRBD2. V was pared by 5 bases and J by 1 base, with 9 bases of the junction left unmatched. This CDR3 spans 19 amino acids.

There are a few counts of this clonotype. This rearrangement joins TRBV2 to TRBJ1-5; no firm D call. V lost 7 bases to trimming and J lost 4 bases, with 11 bases between them. The CDR3 runs to 13 residues. Germline V gene lookup returns CDR1 SNHLY and CDR2 FYNNEI. The CDR3, as DNA: TGTGCCAGCAAAGTGGAGCTGAATCAGCCCCAGCATTTT. Translation: CASKVELNQPQHF.